This TCR beta chain was captured by sequencing in a study of shared clonotypes between healthy human individuals. The overall study: CD4 naive and CD4 memory each took three plates per donor, while CD8 naive took two and CD8 memory one. Study findings and constraints: Donor clonotype sharing was expected to depend on sequencing depth.

The table came from immunoSEQ multiplex PCR; TCRdb's copy has only in-frame clones and leaves some out. Found here are around 1.6 million clones, approximately 98% of them singletons; the top ten hold roughly 0.45%. The CDR3 runs 14 residues. Germline CDR1 SQVTM, CDR2 ANQGSEA. V dropped 4 bases and J dropped 4 bases, with 16 bases sitting between them. As regards this clone: The target antigen is unknown.

Input material: naive CD4+ T cells sorted from blood. This sample's subset: CD45RA+ positively selected. The chain uses TRBV29-1 and TRBJ1-2, with D possibly matching TRBD1 (6 bases). This receptor was obtained from a man between 25 and 39 years old in good health. CDR3 nucleotides: TGCAGCGTTGCCCTTCGGACAGACCCCTATGGCTACACCTTC. It specifies CSVALRTDPYGYTF. Full variable domain (missing parts from reference TRBV29-1 and TRBJ1-2): SAVISQKPSRDICQRGTSLTIQCQVDSQVTMMFWYRQQPGQSLTLIATANQGSEATYESGFVIDKFPISRPNLTFSTLTVSNMSPEDSSIYLCSVALRTDPYGYTFGSGTRLTVV.